Listed here are 8 T cell receptor beta chains from one sample, sequenced in a study of blood T cell repertoires in COVID-19. The repertoire was sequenced with immunoSEQ multiplex PCR; TCRdb's copy has only in-frame clones and lacks some. This sample has fewer than 300,000 clones, with roughly 80% found just once. The sequencing sample was made of peripheral blood. These receptors were taken from a woman in her 70s with active or convalescent COVID-19.

This chain links TRBV7-9 with TRBJ1-4; D is ambiguous. The ends were cut back, 5 bases at V and 5 bases at J, with 12 bases in the middle. The CDR3 spans 14 residues. CDR1 is SEHNR and CDR2 is FQNEAQ in the germline V gene (reference sequence). For the CDR3, the DNA is TGTGCCAGCAGCCTCCATGGGCCCAATGAAAAACTGTTTTTT. Its protein is CASSLHGPNEKLFF.

This chain uses TRBV7-6 with TRBJ1-6; D is uncertain. Germline V gene sequence: CDR1 SGHVS, CDR2 FNYEAQ. The germline V and J ends were trimmed by 2 bases and 7 bases, with 6 bases remaining between them. This CDR3 has 13 amino acids. CDR3 loop: CASSLPLNSPLHF. CDR3 bases: TGTGCCAGCAGCTTACCGTTGAATTCACCCCTCCACTTT.

The CDR3 protein is CASSQGEANYGYTF. The DNA for the CDR3 is TGTGCCAGCAGCCAAGGAGAAGCTAACTATGGCTACACCTTC. This chain joins TRBV3-1 (or the pseudogene TRBV3-2) and TRBJ1-2; D unclear. The CDR3 has 14 residues. Trimming took off 1 base at V and 0 bases at J, with 6 bases between the two ends. The germline CDR1 and CDR2 sequences are LGHDT and YNNKEL (reference sequence).

This sequence joins TRBV5-1 and TRBJ2-7, with 7 bases aligning to TRBD1. The germline V gene has CDR1 SGHRS and CDR2 YFSETQ. The CDR3 has 14 amino acids. V shed 2 bases, J shed 2 bases, and the junction held 4 bases outside the gene matches. The CDR3 is CASSFGDRPYEQYF. In DNA form, the CDR3 reads TGCGCCAGCAGCTTTGGGGACAGACCCTACGAGCAGTACTTC.

This clone has only a few counts. J is TRBJ2-1 and V is TRBV7-2; 14 positions agree with TRBD2. The CDR3 runs to 18 residues. V lost 6 bases, J lost 8 bases, and 15 bases stayed unmatched. CDR1 and CDR2 from the germline V gene are SGHTA and FQGNSA. For the CDR3, the DNA is TGTGCCAGCAGGCGACTAGCGGGGGGGATACTAAGTCGCGATGAGCAGTTCTTC. This gives the protein CASRRLAGGILSRDEQFF.

CDR3 in DNA: TGTGCCACCCGCGGGGGGGTCCAAGAGACCCAGTACTTC. Protein: CATRGGVQETQYF. The chain carries TRBV6-5 and TRBJ2-5; 9 bases align to TRBD2. With V trimmed by 10 bases and J by 1 base, 4 bases remained unmatched. Germline V gene data show CDR1 as MNHEY and CDR2 as SVGAGI. There are 13 residues in the CDR3.

This clone was observed at least ten times. The rearrangement joins TRBV7-2 to TRBJ1-2; D may be TRBD1 (5 bases). CDR3 length equals 14 residues. Per the germline V gene, CDR1 is SGHTA and CDR2 is FQGNSA. V lost 3 bases and J 6 bases, leaving 14 bases between the germline ends. The CDR3 sequence: CASSFLAGSHGYTF. The CDR3 DNA reads as TGTGCCAGCAGCTTCCTGGCAGGGTCTCATGGCTACACCTTC.

The CDR3 bases are TGTGCCTGGAGTGTCACATTTAACACTGAAGCTTTCTTT. Its translation is CAWSVTFNTEAFF. The V and J genes are TRBV30 and TRBJ1-1; unclear D gene. The CDR3 runs 13 residues. V dropped 0 bases and J dropped 2 bases, with 7 bases sitting between them. Germline CDR1 and CDR2: GTSNPN and SVGIG (reference sequence). Full variable domain (missing parts from reference TRBV30 and TRBJ1-1): SQTIHQWPATLVQPVGSPLSLECTVEGTSNPNLYWYRQAAGRGLQLLFYSVGIGQISSEVPQNLSASRPQDRQFILSSKKLLLSDSGFYLCAWSVTFNTEAFFGQGTRLTVV.